The 3 T cell receptor beta chains presented below share a single source sample, sequenced in a study of shared clonotypes between healthy human individuals. CD8 cells classed as naive were CD45RO-negative and positively selected for CCR7, excluding terminally differentiated effector memory CD45RA+ cells. The assay was immunoSEQ multiplex PCR, and TCRdb's table has in-frame clones only and misses some. The top ten clones hold less than 0.3% of a sample with roughly 850,000 clones, around 96% of them seen once. Sequenced: naive CD8+ T cells sorted from blood. The receptor set was obtained from a man between 25 and 39 years old in good health.

This chain connects TRBV11-2 to TRBJ2-3; TRBD2 is a possible D gene (5 bases). This CDR3 has 17 residues. Germline CDR1 and CDR2: SGHAT and FQNNGV. V dropped 1 base and J dropped 5 bases, with 19 bases sitting between them. CDR3: CASSLVQEGLGVDTQYF. The CDR3 nucleotides read TGTGCCAGCAGCTTAGTCCAAGAGGGCCTTGGGGTAGATACGCAGTATTTT.

The chain joins TRBV7-9 to TRBJ2-7; 8 bases fit TRBD1. Germline trimming cut 2 bases from V and 2 bases from J; bases unmatched to any gene: 17. CDR1 is SEHNR, CDR2 FQNEAQ, per germline (reference sequence). This CDR3 has 19 residues. The CDR3 nucleotides read TGTGCCAGCAGCTTAAGCGGACAGGGTAGTGGAGGATGGGCCTACGAGCAGTACTTC. Its translation is CASSLSGQGSGGWAYEQYF.

The genes are TRBV11-2 and TRBJ2-7; TRBD1 matches 8 bases. Germline CDR1 SGHAT, CDR2 FQNNGV. J gave up 4 bases and V 3 bases, and 14 bases lay outside the gene matches. The CDR3 spans 17 residues. The CDR3 DNA sequence: TGTGCCAGCAGCTTTTCACGGACAGGGACTCGACAATACGAGCAGTACTTC. It yields the protein CASSFSRTGTRQYEQYF.